One and the same sample provided the 4 T cell receptor beta chains below, sequenced in a study of blood T cell repertoires in COVID-19. Clones were read by immunoSEQ multiplex PCR, and TCRdb kept only the in-frame ones, dropping some. The data contain 14,000 to 15,000 clones, more than 75% of them singletons. Sequencing was performed on peripheral blood. The receptors come from a human donor in a cohort sampled during active COVID-19.

The table lists this clone with a few counts. This chain joins TRBV27 and TRBJ1-1, with D possibly being TRBD1 (5 bases). Germline CDR1 and CDR2: MNHEY and SMNVEV (reference sequence). The germline V and J ends were trimmed by 3 bases and 1 base, with 9 bases remaining between them. The CDR3 extends over 14 amino acids. The CDR3, as DNA: TGTGCCAGCAGTTTGATAAGGGGGAACACTGAAGCTTTCTTT. Encoded protein: CASSLIRGNTEAFF.

Written as DNA, the CDR3 is TGTGCCAGCTCACCGATTACTAGCGGGGGGGCCGGCAGCCCAGATACGCAGTATTTT. Amino acid sequence: CASSPITSGGAGSPDTQYF. V gene TRBV18 combines with J gene TRBJ2-3; 13 positions match TRBD2. V was pared by 3 bases and J by 4 bases, with 13 bases of the junction left unmatched. The CDR3 spans 19 residues. The germline gives CDR1 KGHSH, CDR2 LQKENI. The whole variable domain, filled in from reference TRBV18 and TRBJ2-3, reads NAGVMQNPRHLVRRRGQEARLRCSPMKGHSHVYWYRQLPEEGLKFMVYLQKENIIDESGMPKERFSAEFPKEGPSILRIQQVVRGDSAAYFCASSPITSGGAGSPDTQYFGPGTRLTVL.

This chain uses TRBV30 with TRBJ1-3; D call uncertain. V dropped 7 bases and J dropped 0 bases, with 10 bases sitting between them. The CDR3 contains 13 residues. CDR1 is GTSNPN and CDR2 is SVGIG in the germline V gene (reference sequence). The CDR3 region has the DNA TGTGCCTCATCGATGAGCTCTGGAAACACCATATATTTT. Translating gives CASSMSSGNTIYF.

Regarding this clone: A junction end diverges from the germline sequence, so it may reflect a read error. The chain combines TRBV6-1 with TRBJ1-4, with 7 bases fitting TRBD1. Germline CDR1 and CDR2: MNHNS and SASEGT. The CDR3 length is 13 residues. The CDR3 coding sequence is TGTGCCAGCAGTGAGCTTCTACACCCGGGACAGATTTTT. It yields the protein CASSELLHPGQIF.